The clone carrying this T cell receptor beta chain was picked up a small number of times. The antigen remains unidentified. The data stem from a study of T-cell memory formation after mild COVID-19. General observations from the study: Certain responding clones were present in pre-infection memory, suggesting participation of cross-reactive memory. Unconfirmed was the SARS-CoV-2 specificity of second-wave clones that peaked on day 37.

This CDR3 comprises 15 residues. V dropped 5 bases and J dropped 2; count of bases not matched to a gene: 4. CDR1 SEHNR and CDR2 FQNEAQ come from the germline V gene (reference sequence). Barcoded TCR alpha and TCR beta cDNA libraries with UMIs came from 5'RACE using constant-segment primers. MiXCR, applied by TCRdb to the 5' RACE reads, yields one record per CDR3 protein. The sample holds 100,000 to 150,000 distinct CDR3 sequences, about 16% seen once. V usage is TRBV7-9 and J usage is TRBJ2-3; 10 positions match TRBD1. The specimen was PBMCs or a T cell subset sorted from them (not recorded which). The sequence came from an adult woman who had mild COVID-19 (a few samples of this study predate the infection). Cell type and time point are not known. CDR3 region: CASSQGQGYTDTQYF. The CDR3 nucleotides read TGTGCCAGCAGCCAGGGACAGGGGTACACAGATACGCAGTATTTT.